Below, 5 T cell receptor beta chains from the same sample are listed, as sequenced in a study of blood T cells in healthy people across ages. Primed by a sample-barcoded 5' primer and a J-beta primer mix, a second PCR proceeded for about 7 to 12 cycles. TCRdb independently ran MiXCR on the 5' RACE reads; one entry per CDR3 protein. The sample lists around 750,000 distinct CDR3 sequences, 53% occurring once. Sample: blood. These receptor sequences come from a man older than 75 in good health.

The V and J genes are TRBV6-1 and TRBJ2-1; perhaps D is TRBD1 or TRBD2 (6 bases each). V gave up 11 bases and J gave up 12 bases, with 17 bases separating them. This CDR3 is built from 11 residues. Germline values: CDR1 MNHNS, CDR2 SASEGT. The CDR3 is CALRGAIGQFF. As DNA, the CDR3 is TGTGCCCTTAGGGGGGCCATCGGGCAGTTCTTC.

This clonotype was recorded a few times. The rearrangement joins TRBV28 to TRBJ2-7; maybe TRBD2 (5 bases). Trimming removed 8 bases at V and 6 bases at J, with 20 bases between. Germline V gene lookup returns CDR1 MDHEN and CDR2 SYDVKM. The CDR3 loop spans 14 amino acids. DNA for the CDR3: TGTGCCAGCTTCGGGTTTGGACTGGAGGTCGAGCAGTACTTC. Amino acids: CASFGFGLEVEQYF.

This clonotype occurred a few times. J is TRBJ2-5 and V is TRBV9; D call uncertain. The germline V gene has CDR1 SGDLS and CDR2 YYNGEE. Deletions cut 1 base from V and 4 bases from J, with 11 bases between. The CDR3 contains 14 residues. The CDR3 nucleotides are TGTGCCAGCAGCGTAAGGTCCCCAGCAGAGACCCAGTACTTC. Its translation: CASSVRSPAETQYF.

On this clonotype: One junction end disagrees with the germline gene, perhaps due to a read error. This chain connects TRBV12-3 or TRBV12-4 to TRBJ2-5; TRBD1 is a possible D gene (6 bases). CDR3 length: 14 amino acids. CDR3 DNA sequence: TGTGCCGGCAGACGCGACAGGTCAGAAGAGACCCAGTACTTC. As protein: CAGRRDRSEETQYF.

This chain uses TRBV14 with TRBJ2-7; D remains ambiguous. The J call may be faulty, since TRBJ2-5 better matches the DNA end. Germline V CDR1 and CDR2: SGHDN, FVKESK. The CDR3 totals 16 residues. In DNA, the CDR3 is TGTGCCAGCAGCAAACGTTCCGCGTGGCTTACGGAGACCCAGTACTTC. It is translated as CASSKRSAWLTETQYF.